Listed here are 30 T cell receptor beta chains from one sample, sequenced in a study of vaccination and CD4 T cells after COVID-19. With the Oncomine TCR Beta short-read assay, DNA from cultured CD4+ T cells was sequenced. The authors extracted genomic DNA from cultured CD4+ T cells. TCRdb re-derived calls from the PCR reads in MiXCR, one entry per CDR3 protein. The table has roughly 10,000 distinct CDR3 sequences, less than 40% seen once. These receptors' targets are unknown. The sample's treatment: approximately nine-day PBMC culture with coronavirus spike peptide pools or control peptides (ViraFEST assay). Researchers collected the unexposed donor's CD4+ T cells before the COVID-19 pandemic (2011-2018). Specimen: CD4+ T cells from blood, cultured in vitro. The receptors shown here come from a human donor in good health.

V and J are TRBV5-4 and TRBJ1-5; the D is unclear. V lost 4 bases to trimming and J lost 4 bases, with 12 bases between them. In germline, CDR1 is SGHNT, CDR2 YYREEE (reference sequence). The CDR3 runs to 14 residues. The CDR3 DNA reads TGTGCCAGCAGCCTGGAGCCAGTAAATCAGCCCCAGCATTTT. Protein sequence: CASSLEPVNQPQHF.

The rearrangement joins TRBV6-1 to TRBJ1-5; 10 nucleotides agree with TRBD1. There are 15 residues in the CDR3. Germline trimming cut 6 bases from V and 10 bases from J; bases unmatched to any gene: 12. The germline gives CDR1 MNHNS, CDR2 SASEGT. The CDR3 spells CASRGTGDRRGPQHF. The CDR3 nucleotides read TGTGCCAGCAGGGGGACAGGGGACAGGAGAGGACCCCAGCATTTT.

Here the CDR3 reads CASSTHRQFFSYNSPLHF. CDR3 nucleotide sequence: TGCGCCAGCAGTACCCACCGACAGTTTTTCTCCTATAATTCACCCCTCCACTTT. This sequence joins TRBV10-1 and TRBJ1-6; TRBD1 is a possible D gene (5 bases). This CDR3 is 18 amino acids long. V shed 5 bases and J shed 0 bases, with 17 bases lying between them. The germline gives CDR1 WNHNN, CDR2 SYGVQD (reference sequence).

This clonotype was seen a handful of times. J is TRBJ1-2 and V is TRBV11-2; 8 bases are shared with TRBD1. Germline assignment: CDR1 SGHAT and CDR2 FQNNGV. The CDR3 spans 13 residues. V trimming: 5 bases; J trimming: 5 bases; junction bases outside the gene matches: 4. The CDR3 nucleotides read TGTGCCAGCAGCCCTGGACAGGGTTATGGCTACACCTTC. Residues: CASSPGQGYGYTF.

The V gene is TRBV7-8, the J gene TRBJ2-3; 11 nucleotides match TRBD2. V was clipped by 5 bases and J by 2 bases; unmatched bases: 12. There are 18 residues in the CDR3. The V gene's germline CDR1 is SGHVS and CDR2 FQNEAQ. CDR3 protein: CASSPRSLAGGYTDTQYF. CDR3 nucleotide sequence: TGTGCCAGCAGCCCCCGATCCCTAGCGGGAGGTTACACAGATACGCAGTATTTT. Full variable domain (rest looked up from reference TRBV7-8 and TRBJ2-3): GAGVSQSPRYKVAKRGQDVALRCDPISGHVSLFWYQQALGQGPEFLTYFQNEAQLDKSGLPSDRFFAERPEGSVSTLKIQRTQQEDSAVYLCASSPRSLAGGYTDTQYFGPGTRLTVL.

This clonotype was seen a handful of times. The chain combines TRBV20-1 with TRBJ2-3, with D perhaps matching TRBD1 (5 bases). CDR1 and CDR2 (germline): DFQATT, SNEGSKA (reference sequence). This CDR3 is built from 13 residues. Trimming took off 5 bases at V and 0 bases at J, with 9 bases between the two ends. The CDR3 here is CSAPGQSTDTQYF. DNA for the CDR3: TGCAGTGCTCCCGGACAAAGCACAGATACGCAGTATTTT.

J is TRBJ1-1 and V is TRBV6-2 or TRBV6-3, with D hard to call. Per the germline V gene, CDR1 is MNHEY and CDR2 is SVGEGT. The CDR3 extends over 15 amino acids. Trimming took 5 bases from V and 1 from J, leaving 14 bases between them. The CDR3 is CASSERTGRNTEAFF. CDR3 DNA sequence: TGTGCCAGCAGTGAACGGACGGGCCGGAACACTGAAGCTTTCTTT.

The rearrangement uses TRBV29-1 and TRBJ2-3, with D possibly TRBD1 on 6 matching bases. Trimming took off 7 bases at V and 2 bases at J, with 16 bases between the two ends. The CDR3 is made up of 14 amino acids. Germline values: CDR1 SQVTM, CDR2 ANQGSEA. CDR3: CSAAITGITDTQYF. The CDR3 coding sequence is TGCAGCGCCGCCATAACAGGGATCACAGATACGCAGTATTTT.

The genes are TRBV28 and TRBJ1-2; 7 nucleotides match TRBD1. Germline CDR1 MDHEN, CDR2 SYDVKM. Unmatched junction bases numbered 8, after V lost 3 bases and J lost 4 bases. There are 15 residues in the CDR3. The CDR3 coding sequence is TGTGCCAGCAGTTTTACAGGGGCCTACTCCTATGGCTACACCTTC. Its translation is CASSFTGAYSYGYTF.

Judged by abundance, this clonotype is medium-sized. The chain recombines TRBV28 with TRBJ1-6; D is uncertain. The CDR3 loop spans 13 amino acids. The germline CDR1 and CDR2 sequences are MDHEN and SYDVKM. Trimming pared 7 bases from V and 5 bases from J, leaving 9 bases between. In DNA form, the CDR3 reads TGTGCCAGCAAAAGCCAGCATAATTCACCCCTCCACTTT. Amino acid sequence: CASKSQHNSPLHF.

This chain links TRBV15 with TRBJ1-1; D may be TRBD1 (6 bases). V gave up 5 bases and J gave up 4 bases, with 17 bases separating them. CDR1 is LNHNV and CDR2 is YYDKDF in the germline V gene (reference sequence). The CDR3 consists of 15 residues. CDR3 region: CATSLAEGVRTEAFF. The CDR3 region has the DNA TGTGCCACCAGCTTGGCAGAGGGGGTGCGCACTGAAGCTTTCTTT.

V and J are TRBV6-1 and TRBJ2-7; perhaps TRBD1 as D (5 bases). Deletions cut 7 bases from V and 2 bases from J, with 9 bases between. This CDR3 has 12 amino acids. Germline CDR1 MNHNS, CDR2 SASEGT. This chain's CDR3 is CASMGPAYEQYF. Here the CDR3 DNA reads TGTGCCAGCATGGGGCCCGCCTACGAGCAGTACTTC.

The sample holds a few counts of this clonotype. Here the CDR3 reads CASSEGRVGGAGHTEAFF. Written as DNA, the CDR3 is TGTGCCAGCAGTGAAGGAAGGGTAGGGGGCGCGGGACACACTGAAGCTTTCTTT. V usage is TRBV6-1 and J usage is TRBJ1-1; 7 nucleotides match TRBD1. CDR1 and CDR2 (germline): MNHNS, SASEGT. J was trimmed by 3 bases and V by 1 base; bases with no gene match: 14. This CDR3 is built from 18 residues.

This clonotype was counted between two and nine times. The chain combines TRBV15 with TRBJ1-1; D gene uncertain. The CDR3 loop spans 13 amino acids. Trimming stripped 4 bases from V and 4 bases from J, with 10 bases between. Germline CDR1 reads LNHNV; CDR2 reads YYDKDF (reference sequence). The chain's CDR3 is CATSMKGGTEAFF. CDR3 nucleotides: TGTGCCACCAGCATGAAGGGCGGCACTGAAGCTTTCTTT.

This clonotype was seen more than once but under ten times. The CDR3 nucleotides read TGTGCCAGCACCTCGCTGGGGTCCCACCAAGAGACCCAGTACTTC. Protein product: CASTSLGSHQETQYF. J is TRBJ2-5 and V is TRBV6-2 or TRBV6-3; D not resolved. The CDR3 runs 15 residues. Germline V lookup: CDR1 MNHEY, CDR2 SVGEGT. V lost 7 bases to trimming and J lost 0 bases, with 15 bases between them.

Concerning this clonotype itself: It may be a read error: a sequence one base away is much more abundant. The rearrangement uses TRBV20-1 and TRBJ1-2, with TRBD1 identical over 7 bases. The CDR3 length is 14 residues. CDR1 and CDR2 from the germline V gene are DFQATT and SNEGSKA (reference sequence). Unmatched junction bases numbered 13, after V lost 4 bases and J lost 8 bases. The CDR3 DNA is TGCAGTGCTATAAGACAGGGAGGCACGGAAGGCTACACCTTC. The encoded protein is CSAIRQGGTEGYTF.

The chain couples TRBV4-1 to TRBJ1-2; D unresolved. V was cut by 0 bases and J by 1 base, with 9 bases left in between. Germline V lookup: CDR1 MGHRA, CDR2 YSYEKL. The CDR3 has 15 amino acids. The CDR3 nucleotides read TGCGCCAGCAGCCAAGATTTGGTGGTTAACTATGGCTACACCTTC. Translation: CASSQDLVVNYGYTF.

V and J are TRBV6-1 and TRBJ2-3; the match to TRBD2 covers 7 bases. Germline V gene data show CDR1 as MNHNS and CDR2 as SASEGT. Trimming took 8 bases from V and 0 from J; bases not matched to a gene: 8. The CDR3 consists of 15 residues. The CDR3 is CASGTFSGSTDTQYF. The CDR3 DNA sequence: TGTGCCAGCGGGACTTTTAGCGGGAGCACAGATACGCAGTATTTT.

The chain joins TRBV12-3 or TRBV12-4 to TRBJ2-3, with D unclear. The CDR3 spans 17 residues. Trimming removed 3 bases from V and 0 bases from J, with 16 bases in between. The CDR3, as DNA: TGTGCCAGCAGTTTTTGGAGCAGTCTCACTAGCACAGATACGCAGTATTTT. Protein sequence: CASSFWSSLTSTDTQYF.

By share, this clonotype counts as medium-sized. The rearrangement joins TRBV27 to TRBJ1-1; 7 bases align to TRBD1. The CDR3 extends over 14 amino acids. The V gene's germline CDR1 is MNHEY and CDR2 SMNVEV (reference sequence). The V gene end was trimmed by 11 bases and the J gene end by 5 bases; junction bases not matched to a gene: 14. The CDR3 bases are TGTGCCGTTCACCGGGACAGAAGTCGAACTGAAGCTTTCTTT. Protein sequence: CAVHRDRSRTEAFF.

J is TRBJ2-7 and V is TRBV7-2, with D possibly matching TRBD1 (6 bases). With 1 base removed from V and 5 bases from J, the gap between germline ends came to 9 bases. There are 13 residues in the CDR3. The germline V gene encodes CDR1 SGHTA and CDR2 FQGNSA. The CDR3 spells CASSLGTENEQYF. The CDR3, as DNA: TGTGCCAGCAGCTTAGGGACAGAGAACGAGCAGTACTTC.

The rearrangement joins TRBV14 to TRBJ2-7; 10 bases are shared with TRBD1. Germline CDR1 is SGHDN and CDR2 is FVKESK. The V and J ends lost 4 bases and 4 bases, in that order; junction bases with no gene match: 4. This CDR3 is 14 amino acids long. CDR3 DNA sequence: TGTGCCAGCAGCCGGACAGGGGGAGGGTACGAGCAGTACTTC. It encodes CASSRTGGGYEQYF.

This sequence joins TRBV11-2 and TRBJ2-1; TRBD1 agrees at 9 bases. CDR1 SGHAT and CDR2 FQNNGV come from the germline V gene. V lost 5 bases to trimming and J lost 5 bases; unmatched junction nucleotides: 7. The CDR3 is 15 amino acids. This CDR3 is CASSVGTGYHNEQFF. CDR3 nucleotides: TGTGCCAGCAGCGTCGGGACAGGGTACCACAATGAGCAGTTCTTC.

The rearrangement links TRBV6-1 to TRBJ2-7; weak D call: TRBD2 (5 bases). Trimming pared 2 bases from V and 0 bases from J, leaving 8 bases between. Germline V CDR1 and CDR2: MNHNS, SASEGT. CDR3 length: 14 amino acids. The CDR3 DNA sequence: TGTGCCAGCAGTGAAATGAGGGTCTCCTACGAGCAGTACTTC. It is translated as CASSEMRVSYEQYF.

The chain has TRBV19 and TRBJ2-7, with D unresolved. Trimming stripped 7 bases from V and 4 bases from J, with 8 bases between. This CDR3 is built from 11 residues. Germline CDR1 LNHDA, CDR2 SQIVND (reference sequence). The CDR3 protein is CASTDRYEQYF. The DNA of the CDR3 is TGTGCCAGTACCGACCGATACGAGCAGTACTTC.

Only a few counts were recorded for this clonotype. The chain couples TRBV10-3 to TRBJ2-7; D not resolved. V lost 3 bases, J lost 2 bases, and 11 bases lay in between. Looked up from germline, CDR1 is ENHRY and CDR2 is SYGVKD. The CDR3 loop spans 14 amino acids. The CDR3 sequence is CAISDSGGTYEQYF. The CDR3 nucleotides read TGTGCCATCAGTGATTCTGGTGGGACCTACGAGCAGTACTTC.

This clonotype has only one observation. The rearrangement joins TRBV20-1 to TRBJ2-7; no definite D call. CDR1 and CDR2 (germline): DFQATT, SNEGSKA (reference sequence). The CDR3 has 12 residues. V lost 6 bases and J lost 3, with 12 bases in between. The CDR3 DNA is TGCAGTGCCCGCGACGGATTCTACGAGCAGTACTTC. This gives the protein CSARDGFYEQYF.

The J gene is TRBJ2-7, the V gene TRBV25-1, with D hard to call. The CDR3 totals 12 residues. The germline V gene has CDR1 MGHDK and CDR2 SYGVNS. The germline V and J ends were trimmed by 9 bases and 3 bases, with 12 bases remaining between them. The DNA of the CDR3 is TGTGCCAGTTCCGCCCTCCTCTACGAGCAGTACTTC. It translates to CASSALLYEQYF.

This clonotype was counted only a few times. The V and J genes are TRBV5-1 and TRBJ1-2, with 7 bases lining up with TRBD1. Germline lookup yields CDR1 SGHRS and CDR2 YFSETQ. This CDR3 has 15 residues. V gave up 0 bases and J gave up 5 bases; unmatched junction bases: 7. The CDR3 sequence is CASSLGGQESYGYTF. The CDR3 DNA reads TGCGCCAGCAGCTTGGGAGGACAGGAATCGTATGGCTACACCTTC. The full variable domain, with the rest looked up from reference TRBV5-1 and TRBJ1-2, is KAGVTQTPRYLIKTRGQQVTLSCSPISGHRSVSWYQQTPGQGLQFLFEYFSETQRNKGNFPGRFSGRQFSNSRSEMNVSTLELGDSALYLCASSLGGQESYGYTFGSGTRLTVV.

The chain uses TRBV11-2 and TRBJ1-2; D not certain. V lost 6 bases to trimming and J lost 7 bases, with 15 bases between them. Looked up from germline, CDR1 is SGHAT and CDR2 is FQNNGV. There are 13 residues in the CDR3. The CDR3 reads CASSQYVEAGYTF. In DNA, the CDR3 is TGTGCCAGCAGTCAATACGTGGAGGCTGGCTACACCTTC.